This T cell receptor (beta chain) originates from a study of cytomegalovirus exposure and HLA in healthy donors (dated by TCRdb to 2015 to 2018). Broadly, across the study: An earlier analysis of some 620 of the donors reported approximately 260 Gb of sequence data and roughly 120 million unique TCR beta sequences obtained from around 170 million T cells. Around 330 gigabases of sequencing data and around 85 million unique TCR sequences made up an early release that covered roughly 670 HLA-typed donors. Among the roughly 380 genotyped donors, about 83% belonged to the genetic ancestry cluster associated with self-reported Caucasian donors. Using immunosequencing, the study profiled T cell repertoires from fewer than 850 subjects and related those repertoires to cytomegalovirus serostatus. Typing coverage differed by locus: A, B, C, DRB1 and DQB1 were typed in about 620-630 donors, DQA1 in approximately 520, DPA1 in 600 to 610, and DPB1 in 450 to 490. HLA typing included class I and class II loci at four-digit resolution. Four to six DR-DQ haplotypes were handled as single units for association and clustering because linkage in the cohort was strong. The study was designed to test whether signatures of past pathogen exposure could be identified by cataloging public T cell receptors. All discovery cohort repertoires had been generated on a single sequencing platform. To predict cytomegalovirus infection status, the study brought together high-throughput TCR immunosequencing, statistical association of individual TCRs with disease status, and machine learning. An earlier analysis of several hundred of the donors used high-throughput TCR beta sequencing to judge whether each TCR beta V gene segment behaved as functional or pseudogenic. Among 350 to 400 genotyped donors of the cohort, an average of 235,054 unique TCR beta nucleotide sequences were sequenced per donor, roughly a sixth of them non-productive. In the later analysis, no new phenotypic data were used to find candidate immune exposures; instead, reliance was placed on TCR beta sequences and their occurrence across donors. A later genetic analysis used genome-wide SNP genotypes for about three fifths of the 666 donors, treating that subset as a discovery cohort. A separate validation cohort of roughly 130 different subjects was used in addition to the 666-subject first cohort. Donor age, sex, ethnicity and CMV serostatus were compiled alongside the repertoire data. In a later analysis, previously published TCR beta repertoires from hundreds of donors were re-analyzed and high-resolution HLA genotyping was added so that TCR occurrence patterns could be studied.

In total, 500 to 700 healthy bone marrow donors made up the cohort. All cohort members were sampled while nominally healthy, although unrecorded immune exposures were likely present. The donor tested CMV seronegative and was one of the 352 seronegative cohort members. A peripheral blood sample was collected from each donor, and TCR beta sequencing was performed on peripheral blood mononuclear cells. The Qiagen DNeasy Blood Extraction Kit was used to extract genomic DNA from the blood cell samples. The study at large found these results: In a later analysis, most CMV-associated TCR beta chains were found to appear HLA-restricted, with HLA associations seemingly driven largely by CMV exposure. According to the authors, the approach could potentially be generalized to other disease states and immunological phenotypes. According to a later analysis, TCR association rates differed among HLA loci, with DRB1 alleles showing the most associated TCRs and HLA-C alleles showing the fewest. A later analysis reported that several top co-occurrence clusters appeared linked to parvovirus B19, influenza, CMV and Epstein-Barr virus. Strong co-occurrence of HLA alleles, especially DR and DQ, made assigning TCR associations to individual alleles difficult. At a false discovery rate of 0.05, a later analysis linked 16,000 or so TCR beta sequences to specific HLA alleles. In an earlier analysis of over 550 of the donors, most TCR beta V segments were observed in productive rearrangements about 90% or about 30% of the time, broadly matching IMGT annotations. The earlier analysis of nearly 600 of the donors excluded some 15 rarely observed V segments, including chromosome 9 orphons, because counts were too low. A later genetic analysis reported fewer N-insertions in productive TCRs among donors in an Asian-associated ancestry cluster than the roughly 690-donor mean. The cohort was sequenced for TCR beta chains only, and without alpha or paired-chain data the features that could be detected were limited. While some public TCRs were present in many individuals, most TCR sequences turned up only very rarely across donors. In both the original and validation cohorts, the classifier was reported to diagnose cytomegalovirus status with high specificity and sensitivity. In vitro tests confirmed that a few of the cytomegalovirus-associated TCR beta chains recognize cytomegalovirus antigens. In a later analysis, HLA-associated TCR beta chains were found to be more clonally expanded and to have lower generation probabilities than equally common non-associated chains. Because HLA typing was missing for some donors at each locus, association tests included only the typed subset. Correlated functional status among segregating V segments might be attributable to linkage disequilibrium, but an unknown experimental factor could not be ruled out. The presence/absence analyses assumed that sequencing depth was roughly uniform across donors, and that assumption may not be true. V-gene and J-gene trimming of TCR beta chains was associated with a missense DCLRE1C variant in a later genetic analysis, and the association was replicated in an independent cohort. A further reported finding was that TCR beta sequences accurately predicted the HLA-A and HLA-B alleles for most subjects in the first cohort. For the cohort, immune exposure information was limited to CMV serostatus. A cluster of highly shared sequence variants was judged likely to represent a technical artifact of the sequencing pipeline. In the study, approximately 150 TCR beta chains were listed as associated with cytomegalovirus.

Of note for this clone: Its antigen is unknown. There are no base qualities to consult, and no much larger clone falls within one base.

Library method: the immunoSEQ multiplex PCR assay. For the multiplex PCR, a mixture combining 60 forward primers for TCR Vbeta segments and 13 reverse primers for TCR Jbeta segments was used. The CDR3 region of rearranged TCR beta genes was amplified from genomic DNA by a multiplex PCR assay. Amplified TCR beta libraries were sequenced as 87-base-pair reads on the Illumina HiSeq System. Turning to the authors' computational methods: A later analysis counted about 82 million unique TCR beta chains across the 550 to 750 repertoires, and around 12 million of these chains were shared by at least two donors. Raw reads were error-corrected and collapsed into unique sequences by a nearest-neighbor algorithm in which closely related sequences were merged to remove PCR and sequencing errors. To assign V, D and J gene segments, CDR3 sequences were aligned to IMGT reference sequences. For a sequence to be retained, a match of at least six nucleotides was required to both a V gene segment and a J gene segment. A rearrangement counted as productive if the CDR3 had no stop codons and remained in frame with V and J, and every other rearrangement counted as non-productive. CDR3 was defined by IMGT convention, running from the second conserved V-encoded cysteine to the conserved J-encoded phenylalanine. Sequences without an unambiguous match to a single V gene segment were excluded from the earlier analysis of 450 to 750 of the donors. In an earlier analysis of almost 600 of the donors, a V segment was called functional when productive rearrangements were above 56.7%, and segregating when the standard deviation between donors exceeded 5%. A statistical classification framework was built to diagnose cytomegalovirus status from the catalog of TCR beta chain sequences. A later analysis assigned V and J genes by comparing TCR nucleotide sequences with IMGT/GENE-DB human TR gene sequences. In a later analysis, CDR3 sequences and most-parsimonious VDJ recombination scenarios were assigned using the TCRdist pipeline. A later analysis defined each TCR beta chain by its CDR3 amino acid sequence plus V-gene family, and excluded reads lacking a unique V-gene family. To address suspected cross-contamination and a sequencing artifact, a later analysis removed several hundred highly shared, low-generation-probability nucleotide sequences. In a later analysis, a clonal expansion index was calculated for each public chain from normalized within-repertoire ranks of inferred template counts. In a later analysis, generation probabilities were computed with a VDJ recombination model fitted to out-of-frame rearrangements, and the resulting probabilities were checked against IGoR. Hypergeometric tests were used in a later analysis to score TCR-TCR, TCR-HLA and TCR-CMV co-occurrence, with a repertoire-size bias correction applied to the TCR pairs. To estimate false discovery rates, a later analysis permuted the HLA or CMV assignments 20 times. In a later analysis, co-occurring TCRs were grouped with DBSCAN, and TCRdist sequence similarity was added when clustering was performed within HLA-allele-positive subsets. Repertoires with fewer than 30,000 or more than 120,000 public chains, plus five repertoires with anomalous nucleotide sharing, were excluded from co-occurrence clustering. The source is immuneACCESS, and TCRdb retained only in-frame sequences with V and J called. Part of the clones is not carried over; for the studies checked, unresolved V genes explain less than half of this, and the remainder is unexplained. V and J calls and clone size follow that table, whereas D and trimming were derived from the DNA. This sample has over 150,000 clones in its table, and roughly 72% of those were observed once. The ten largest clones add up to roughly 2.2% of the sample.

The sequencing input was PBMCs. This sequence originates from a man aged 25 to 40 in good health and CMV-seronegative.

The CDR3 reads as follows: CSVSFTGSPYNEQFF. The nucleotide sequence is TGCAGCGTCTCGTTTACAGGGAGTCCCTACAATGAGCAGTTCTTC. Recombination joined TRBV29-1 with TRBJ2-1; the best D guess is TRBD1, with 6 bases matching. Inclusive of the bounding cysteine and phenylalanine, the CDR3 is 15 residues long. Here the CDR3 DNA is all that survives: 45 bases in frame from base 1. Deletion took 6 bases off V and 2 bases off J, with a span of 17 bases between the germline ends. CDR1 is given as SQVTM and CDR2 as ANQGSEA, both from the germline V gene.